Shown below are 13 T cell receptor beta chains from a single sample sequenced in a study. MiXCR, applied by TCRdb to the 5' RACE reads, yields one record per CDR3 protein. This sample yields tens of thousands of distinct CDR3 sequences, of which about a quarter are seen a single time; about 2.5% belongs to the top ten. Cells sorted as Tregs were CD4+, CD25+ and CD127-/low. Sequenced material: tumor-infiltrating Tregs sorted from the breast tumor. The receptors stem from a female donor with breast cancer.

This clonotype was found a few times. This chain uses TRBV18 with TRBJ1-4; 9 positions agree with TRBD1. V trimming: 3 bases; J trimming: 8 bases; junction bases outside the gene matches: 4. Germline V gene data show CDR1 as KGHSH and CDR2 as LQKENI. This CDR3 is 14 amino acids long. CDR3 nucleotides: TGTGCCAGCTCACCGGGGACAGGGCGGGAAAAACTGTTTTTT. This sequence encodes CASSPGTGREKLFF.

The sample holds a few counts of this clonotype. The chain uses TRBV6-6 and TRBJ1-1, with 9 bases lining up with TRBD1. The CDR3 has 15 amino acids. After removal of 4 bases from V and 5 bases from J, the junction contained 8 bases not matched to a gene. In germline, CDR1 is MNHNY, CDR2 SVGAGI (reference sequence). The CDR3 protein is CASSSGDRGRTEAFF. The CDR3 DNA sequence: TGTGCCAGCAGTTCCGGCGACAGGGGGAGAACTGAAGCTTTCTTT.

This clonotype ranks as medium-sized. This chain joins TRBV9 and TRBJ2-1; TRBD2 matches at 7 bases. V lost 6 bases, J lost 4 bases, and 4 bases stayed unmatched. The CDR3 runs 13 residues. Germline assignment: CDR1 SGDLS and CDR2 YYNGEE. The CDR3 DNA reads TGTGCCAGCAAGCGGGACGGGTACAATGAGCAGTTCTTC. Protein sequence: CASKRDGYNEQFF.

The chain joins TRBV4-1 to TRBJ1-5; the match to TRBD1 covers 8 bases. The CDR3 spans 14 residues. CDR1 and CDR2 from the germline V gene are MGHRA and YSYEKL. V was clipped by 4 bases and J by 8 bases; unmatched bases: 7. The CDR3 region is CASSPPGGGEPQHF. CDR3 sequence (DNA): TGCGCCAGCAGCCCACCAGGGGGCGGGGAGCCCCAGCATTTT.

The rearrangement uses TRBV19 and TRBJ2-7; D possibly corresponds to TRBD2 (6 bases). Between the trimmed V and J ends, which lost 5 bases and 3 bases, there was a span of 14 bases. Germline V gives CDR1 LNHDA, CDR2 SQIVND (reference sequence). This CDR3 is built from 14 residues. Written as DNA, the CDR3 is TGTGCCAGTAGTGTAGGGACTTTAGACTACGAGCAGTACTTC. This sequence encodes CASSVGTLDYEQYF.

The chain links TRBV12-3 or TRBV12-4 to TRBJ1-1, with D maybe TRBD1 (5 bases). V was cut by 6 bases and J by 13 bases, with 15 bases left in between. The CDR3 covers 11 residues. CDR3 nucleotide sequence: TGTGCCAGCAGCCGGACAAGACCGTTTTTCTTT. Its protein is CASSRTRPFFF.

The table lists this clonotype with many counts. The rearrangement links TRBV4-1 to TRBJ2-1, with 14 nucleotides matching TRBD2. The CDR3 covers 19 residues. Germline V CDR1 and CDR2: MGHRA, YSYEKL. The ends lost 3 bases at V and 0 bases at J; junction bases unmatched: 7. CDR3 DNA: TGCGCCAGCAGCCAGGGTTCGACTAGCGGGAGGGGCTCCTACAATGAGCAGTTCTTC. This gives the protein CASSQGSTSGRGSYNEQFF.

This clonotype was observed a few times. A much larger clonotype is one base distant, so this may be a read error. This chain uses TRBV5-1 with TRBJ2-3; D unresolved. Per the germline V gene, CDR1 is SGHRS and CDR2 is YFSETQ. The CDR3 has 14 amino acids. Between the trimmed V and J ends, which lost 6 bases and 1 base, there was a span of 12 bases. The CDR3, as DNA: TGCGCCAGCACCTTCAGTTCAGGCACAGATACGCAGTATTTT. It translates to CASTFSSGTDTQYF.

The gene calls are TRBV28 and TRBJ1-2; D unclear. Germline V gene lookup returns CDR1 MDHEN and CDR2 SYDVKM. The CDR3 extends over 12 amino acids. V dropped 11 bases and J dropped 1 base, with 11 bases sitting between them. CDR3 region: CAEWQVNYGYTF. The CDR3, as DNA: TGTGCCGAATGGCAGGTTAACTATGGCTACACCTTC.

In its sample, this clonotype was seen many times. The chain uses TRBV29-1 and TRBJ2-7; no reliable D call. Germline CDR1 reads SQVTM; CDR2 reads ANQGSEA. Deletions cut 4 bases from V and 3 bases from J, with 10 bases between. CDR3 size: 12 residues. The CDR3 loop reads CSVVGKRYEQYF. CDR3 nucleotide sequence: TGCAGCGTTGTAGGGAAACGCTACGAGCAGTACTTC.

V gene TRBV6-5 combines with J gene TRBJ2-7; 11 nucleotides agree with TRBD1. The V segment lost 10 bases and the J segment 6 bases; nucleotides outside the gene matches: 8. In germline, CDR1 is MNHEY, CDR2 SVGAGI. The CDR3 consists of 13 residues. CDR3 DNA: TGTGCCACAGGACAGGGGGCTTTCCGCGAGCAGTACTTC. This translates into CATGQGAFREQYF.

There are many counts of this clonotype. The V call is TRBV5-5, the J call TRBJ2-1; 8 bases align to TRBD1. The CDR3 sequence is 15 residues long. V shed 5 bases, J shed 0 bases, and the junction held 4 bases outside the gene matches. Germline V gene data show CDR1 as SGHKS and CDR2 as YYEKEE (reference sequence). For the CDR3, the DNA is TGTGCCAGCAGAGTCGACAGGGGCTCCTACAATGAGCAGTTCTTC. It yields the protein CASRVDRGSYNEQFF.

This rearrangement joins TRBV4-1 to TRBJ1-5; 10 nucleotides match TRBD1. Looked up from germline, CDR1 is MGHRA and CDR2 is YSYEKL. Trimming took 4 bases from V and 3 from J; bases not matched to a gene: 12. This CDR3 is built from 18 residues. The CDR3 protein is CASSLIRGTGVSNQPQHF. CDR3 nucleotides: TGCGCCAGCAGCCTCATACGGGGGACAGGGGTCTCCAATCAGCCCCAGCATTTT.